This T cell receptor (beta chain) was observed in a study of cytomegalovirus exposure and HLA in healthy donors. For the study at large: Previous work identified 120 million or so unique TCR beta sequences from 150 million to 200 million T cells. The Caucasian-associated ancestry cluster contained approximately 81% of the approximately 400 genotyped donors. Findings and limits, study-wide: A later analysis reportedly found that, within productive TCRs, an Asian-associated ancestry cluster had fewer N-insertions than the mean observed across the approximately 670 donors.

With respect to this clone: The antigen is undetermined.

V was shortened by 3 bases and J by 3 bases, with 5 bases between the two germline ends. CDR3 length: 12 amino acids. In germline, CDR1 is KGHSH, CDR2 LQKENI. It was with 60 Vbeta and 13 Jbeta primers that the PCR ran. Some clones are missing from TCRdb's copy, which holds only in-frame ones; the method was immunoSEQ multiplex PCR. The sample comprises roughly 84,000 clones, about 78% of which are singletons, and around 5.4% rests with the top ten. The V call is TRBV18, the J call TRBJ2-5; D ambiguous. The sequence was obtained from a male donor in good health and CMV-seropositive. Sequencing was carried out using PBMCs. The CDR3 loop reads CASSPREETQYF. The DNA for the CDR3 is TGTGCCAGCTCACCGCGCGAAGAGACCCAGTACTTC.